These 22 T cell receptor beta chains were sequenced from one sample in a study of blood T cell dynamics during melanoma immunotherapy. Sequenced by immunoSEQ multiplex PCR; TCRdb stores in-frame clones only, minus some. The sample has about 24,000 clones; 87% are singletons. Time point reported: pre-treatment baseline. Specimen: blood, collected from a patient treated with checkpoint blockade. These receptors all come from a human donor with melanoma.

The genes are TRBV5-4 and TRBJ2-5; the D is unclear. V was trimmed by 4 bases and J by 3 bases, leaving 13 bases between them. The CDR3 runs to 14 residues. Looked up from germline, CDR1 is SGHNT and CDR2 is YYREEE (reference sequence). The CDR3 nucleotides are TGTGCCAGCAGCGCGGCCGGCAGAAAAGAGACCCAGTACTTC. This codes for CASSAAGRKETQYF.

The rearrangement links TRBV28 to TRBJ2-1, with TRBD2 matching 10 bases. The CDR3 is 15 amino acids. V shed 2 bases and J 4 bases; nucleotides not matched to a gene: 2. CDR1 is MDHEN and CDR2 is SYDVKM in the germline V gene. In nucleotides, the CDR3 is TGTGCCAGCAGTTTAATACTAGCGGGGTACAATGAGCAGTTCTTC. Translating it yields CASSLILAGYNEQFF.

The chain combines TRBV29-1 with TRBJ2-3; no definite D call. Germline CDR1 SQVTM, CDR2 ANQGSEA. The CDR3 length is 14 residues. The V end lost 4 bases, the J end lost 2 bases, and 13 bases lay between the germline ends. CDR3 nucleotide sequence: TGCAGCGTTGTCAGCCAGGCTCTCACAGATACGCAGTATTTT. This codes for CSVVSQALTDTQYF.

This chain links TRBV4-1 with TRBJ1-1, with D uncertain. CDR1 is MGHRA, CDR2 YSYEKL, per germline. The CDR3 is 14 residues long. Trimming took 1 base from V and 3 from J, leaving 9 bases between them. CDR3 nucleotide sequence: TGCGCCAGCAGCCAAGGGGTAGCTTACACTGAAGCTTTCTTT. It yields the protein CASSQGVAYTEAFF.

This CDR3 reads CASRGRGIQPQHF. The CDR3 DNA reads as TGTGCCAGCAGAGGACGGGGAATCCAGCCCCAGCATTTT. The V call is TRBV28, the J call TRBJ1-5; D gene uncertain. The CDR3 is made up of 13 amino acids. Germline assignment: CDR1 MDHEN and CDR2 SYDVKM. V was cut by 6 bases and J by 7 bases, with 13 bases left in between.

In this sample, this clone turned up once. The chain is built from TRBV10-3 and TRBJ2-5, with TRBD1 matching over 8 bases. Germline-derived CDR1 and CDR2 are ENHRY and SYGVKD. V lost 4 bases and J lost 3; bases outside the gene matches: 4. The CDR3 runs to 14 residues. CDR3 sequence (DNA): TGTGCCATCAGTGGCTCGACAGGGGAAGAGACCCAGTACTTC. Protein sequence: CAISGSTGEETQYF.

The chain recombines TRBV21-1 with TRBJ2-3. TRBV21-1 is flagged as a pseudogene. The CDR3 contains 16 residues. The CDR3: CASSKVAVLGRDTQYF. CDR3 sequence (DNA): TGTGCCAGCAGCAAAGTGGCAGTCCTCGGCAGAGATACGCAGTATTTT.

The chain employs TRBV5-1 and TRBJ2-7, with a tentative D call TRBD1 (6 bases). With 2 bases removed from V and 5 bases from J, the gap between germline ends came to 17 bases. The CDR3 runs to 15 residues. The germline CDR1 and CDR2 sequences are SGHRS and YFSETQ. CDR3 region: CASSLQPGTLDEQYF. The CDR3 bases are TGCGCCAGCAGCTTACAACCCGGGACACTAGACGAGCAGTACTTC.

The chain employs TRBV29-1 and TRBJ2-7; D could derive from TRBD1 or TRBD2 (5 bases each). The ends were cut back, 7 bases at V and 2 bases at J, with 18 bases in the middle. This CDR3 region has 14 residues. Germline V lookup: CDR1 SQVTM, CDR2 ANQGSEA. CDR3 amino acids: CSAGGGSGTYEQYF. The CDR3, as DNA: TGCAGCGCCGGTGGGGGTTCGGGAACCTACGAGCAGTACTTC.

This clone was seen a single time. The sample contains more than one DNA sequence encoding this CDR3. The chain combines TRBV5-1 with TRBJ2-5; TRBD1 agrees at 9 bases. V lost 0 bases and J lost 5; bases outside the gene matches: 2. Looked up from germline, CDR1 is SGHRS and CDR2 is YFSETQ. This CDR3 is 14 amino acids long. CDR3 in amino acids: CASSLGQGGETQYF. Written as DNA, the CDR3 is TGCGCCAGCAGCTTGGGACAGGGGGGCGAGACCCAGTACTTC.

This sequence joins TRBV11-2 and TRBJ2-7; TRBD2 matches 9 bases. The CDR3 loop spans 15 amino acids. Germline CDR1 and CDR2: SGHAT and FQNNGV. The trim removed 5 bases at V and 2 bases at J, leaving 7 bases unmatched. This chain's CDR3 is CASSLRTSGPYEQYF. For the CDR3, the DNA is TGTGCCAGCAGCCTACGCACTAGCGGGCCCTACGAGCAGTACTTC.

The chain uses TRBV28 and TRBJ1-6, with D perhaps matching TRBD1 (5 bases). This CDR3 is built from 13 residues. The V gene's germline CDR1 is MDHEN and CDR2 SYDVKM. The V end lost 7 bases, the J end lost 10 bases, and 14 bases lay between the germline ends. The CDR3 DNA sequence: TGTGCCAGCACTGCCCAAGGGGACTCACCCCTCCACTTT. Residues: CASTAQGDSPLHF. Full variable domain (remainder filled in from reference TRBV28 and TRBJ1-6): DVKVTQSSRYLVKRTGEKVFLECVQDMDHENMFWYRQDPGLGLRLIYFSYDVKMKEKGDIPEGYSVSREKKERFSLILESASTNQTSMYLCASTAQGDSPLHFGNGTRLTVT.

The rearrangement links TRBV2 to TRBJ1-2; no clear D. The CDR3 has 12 residues. The germline V and J ends were trimmed by 11 bases and 8 bases, with 18 bases remaining between them. CDR1 is SNHLY and CDR2 is FYNNEI in the germline V gene. The CDR3: CAQSSRARGYTF. The CDR3 nucleotides read TGTGCCCAGAGTTCGAGGGCGCGGGGCTACACCTTC.

The V call is TRBV7-3, the J call TRBJ2-2, with D possibly being TRBD1 (6 bases). Trimming took 0 bases from V and 4 from J, leaving 15 bases between them. The CDR3 runs to 17 residues. CDR1 and CDR2 from the germline V gene are SGHTA and FQGTGA. The CDR3 is CASSLTVAGEFTGELFF. CDR3 DNA sequence: TGTGCCAGCAGCTTAACGGTTGCAGGGGAATTCACCGGGGAGCTGTTTTTT.

This clone was counted only a few times. The chain couples TRBV7-8 to TRBJ2-7, with D unresolved. This CDR3 is built from 14 residues. The V and J ends lost 3 bases and 2 bases respectively, with 11 bases between them. The germline CDR1 and CDR2 sequences are SGHVS and FQNEAQ. In DNA, the CDR3 is TGTGCCAGCAGCTTTGGTGACGGACCCTACGAGCAGTACTTC. The encoded protein is CASSFGDGPYEQYF.

The chain joins TRBV6-1 to TRBJ2-2; 7 positions match TRBD1. CDR3 size: 14 residues. Germline V lookup: CDR1 MNHNS, CDR2 SASEGT. J lost 6 bases, V lost 11 bases, and 12 bases had no gene match. CDR3 DNA: TGTGCCTCGAGGGACAGAGATTTCGCCGGGGAGCTGTTTTTT. It encodes CASRDRDFAGELFF.

V gene TRBV2 combines with J gene TRBJ2-7; D is perhaps TRBD2 (6 bases). Germline values: CDR1 SNHLY, CDR2 FYNNEI. Trimming shortened V by 9 bases and J by 7 bases, and 13 bases separated the two germline ends. The CDR3 extends over 11 amino acids. The DNA of the CDR3 is TGTGCCAGAGCAGGCGGGGCAGAGCAGTACTTC. Translation: CARAGGAEQYF. Full variable domain (rest looked up from reference TRBV2 and TRBJ2-7): EPEVTQTPSHQVTQMGQEVILRCVPISNHLYFYWYRQILGQKVEFLVSFYNNEISEKSEIFDDQFSVERPDGSNFTLKIRSTKLEDSAMYFCARAGGAEQYFGPGTRLTVT.

The chain couples TRBV6-1 to TRBJ2-3, with TRBD1 as a possible D gene (5 bases). This CDR3 has 13 residues. The germline V gene has CDR1 MNHNS and CDR2 SASEGT. Trimming left V 7 bases short and J 4 bases short, with 12 bases between. CDR3 loop: CASTRGSPDTQYF. The CDR3 bases are TGTGCCAGCACAAGGGGTTCGCCAGATACGCAGTATTTT.

The rearrangement uses TRBV11-2 and TRBJ2-5; D ambiguous. The V gene lost 5 bases and the J gene lost 7 bases, with 8 bases spanning the gap. Germline assignment: CDR1 SGHAT and CDR2 FQNNGV. This CDR3 spans 11 amino acids. CDR3 DNA sequence: TGTGCCAGCAGCCCAAGTGGGACCCAGTACTTC. Its protein is CASSPSGTQYF. Together with reference TRBV11-2 and TRBJ2-5, the CDR3 gives the full variable domain: EAGVAQSPRYKIIEKRQSVAFWCNPISGHATLYWYQQILGQGPKLLIQFQNNGVVDDSQLPKDRFSAERLKGVDSTLKIQPAKLEDSAVYLCASSPSGTQYFGPGTRLLVL.

This clone was picked up one time. The chain recombines TRBV5-1 with TRBJ1-4; D gene ambiguous. The CDR3 has 13 amino acids. Trimming pared 2 bases from V and 10 bases from J, leaving 12 bases between. From germline, CDR1 is SGHRS and CDR2 YFSETQ. The CDR3 region has the DNA TGCGCCAGCAGCTTTGTTGGCGCCGGAAAACTGTTTTTT. This sequence encodes CASSFVGAGKLFF.

The chain uses TRBV5-6 and TRBJ2-7; 8 nucleotides line up with TRBD2. Germline values: CDR1 SGHDT, CDR2 YYEEEE. The V gene end was trimmed by 4 bases and the J gene end by 3 bases; junction bases not matched to a gene: 12. The CDR3 is 16 amino acids. The CDR3 loop reads CASSPWGGLGVYEQYF. The CDR3 nucleotides are TGTGCCAGCAGCCCGTGGGGGGGACTAGGGGTCTACGAGCAGTACTTC.

The table lists this clone with a count of one. The rearrangement uses TRBV6-5 and TRBJ1-2; TRBD1 agrees at 8 bases. The length of the CDR3 is 15 residues. Trimming at V came to 0 bases and at J to 4 bases, leaving 4 bases not matched to a gene. Germline CDR1 and CDR2: MNHEY and SVGAGI. This chain's CDR3 is CASSYSTGGGYGYTF. The CDR3 nucleotides are TGTGCCAGCAGTTACTCCACAGGGGGTGGCTATGGCTACACCTTC.